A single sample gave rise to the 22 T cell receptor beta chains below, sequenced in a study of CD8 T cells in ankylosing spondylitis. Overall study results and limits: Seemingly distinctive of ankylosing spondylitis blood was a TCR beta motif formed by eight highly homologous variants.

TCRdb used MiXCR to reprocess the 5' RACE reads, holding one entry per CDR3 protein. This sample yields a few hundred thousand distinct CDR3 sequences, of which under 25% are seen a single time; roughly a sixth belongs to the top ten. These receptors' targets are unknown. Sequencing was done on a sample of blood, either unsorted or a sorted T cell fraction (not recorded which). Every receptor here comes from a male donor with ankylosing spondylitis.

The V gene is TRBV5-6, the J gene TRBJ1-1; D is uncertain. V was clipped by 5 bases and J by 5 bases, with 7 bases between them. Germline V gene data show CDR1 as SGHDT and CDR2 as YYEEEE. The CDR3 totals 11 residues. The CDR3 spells CASSQKTEAFF. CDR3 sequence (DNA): TGTGCCAGCAGTCAAAAGACTGAAGCTTTCTTT.

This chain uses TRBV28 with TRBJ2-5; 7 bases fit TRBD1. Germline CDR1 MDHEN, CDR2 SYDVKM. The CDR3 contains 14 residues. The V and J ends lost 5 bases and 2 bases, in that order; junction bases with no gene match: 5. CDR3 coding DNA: TGTGCCAGCAGTCAACAGGGGATTCAAGAGACCCAGTACTTC. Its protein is CASSQQGIQETQYF.

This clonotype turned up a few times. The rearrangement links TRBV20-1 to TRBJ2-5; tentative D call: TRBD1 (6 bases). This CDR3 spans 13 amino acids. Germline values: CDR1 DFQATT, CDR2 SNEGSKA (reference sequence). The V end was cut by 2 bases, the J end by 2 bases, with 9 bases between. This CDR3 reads CSARTGSQETQYF. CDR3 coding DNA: TGCAGTGCTAGAACAGGGTCGCAAGAGACCCAGTACTTC.

CDR3 region: CASSQDRFSGEKLFF. For the CDR3, the DNA is TGTGCCAGCAGCCAAGACAGATTTTCCGGTGAAAAACTGTTTTTT. The chain links TRBV3-1 to TRBJ1-4; D uncertain. Germline lookup yields CDR1 LGHDT and CDR2 YNNKEL (reference sequence). The V and J ends lost 0 bases and 7 bases respectively, with 12 bases between them. This CDR3 region has 15 residues.

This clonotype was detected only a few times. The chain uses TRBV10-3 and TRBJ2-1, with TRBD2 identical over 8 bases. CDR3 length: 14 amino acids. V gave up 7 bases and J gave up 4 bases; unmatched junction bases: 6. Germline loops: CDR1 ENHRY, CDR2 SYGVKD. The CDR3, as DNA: TGTGCCATCAATGGCGGGAGGTTTTACAATGAGCAGTTCTTC. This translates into CAINGGRFYNEQFF.

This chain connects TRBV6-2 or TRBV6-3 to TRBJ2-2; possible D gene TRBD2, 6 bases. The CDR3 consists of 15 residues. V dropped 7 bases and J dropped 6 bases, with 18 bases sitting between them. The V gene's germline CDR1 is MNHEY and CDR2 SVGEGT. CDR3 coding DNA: TGTGCCAGCACCTTGGCCGGGAGATCCGCCGGGGAGCTGTTTTTT. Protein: CASTLAGRSAGELFF.

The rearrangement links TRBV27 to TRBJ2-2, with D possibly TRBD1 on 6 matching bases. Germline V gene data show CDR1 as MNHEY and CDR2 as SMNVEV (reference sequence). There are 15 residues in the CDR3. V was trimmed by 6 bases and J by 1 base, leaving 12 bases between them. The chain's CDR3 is CASSPQGRNTGELFF. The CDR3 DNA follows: TGTGCCAGCAGCCCCCAGGGGCGGAACACCGGGGAGCTGTTTTTT.

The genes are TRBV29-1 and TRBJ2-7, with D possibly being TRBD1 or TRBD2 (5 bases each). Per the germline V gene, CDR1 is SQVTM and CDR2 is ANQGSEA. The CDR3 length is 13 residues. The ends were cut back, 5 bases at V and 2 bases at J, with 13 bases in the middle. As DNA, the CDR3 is TGCAGCGTTCTTCTGGGACCAACCTACGAGCAGTACTTC. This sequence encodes CSVLLGPTYEQYF.

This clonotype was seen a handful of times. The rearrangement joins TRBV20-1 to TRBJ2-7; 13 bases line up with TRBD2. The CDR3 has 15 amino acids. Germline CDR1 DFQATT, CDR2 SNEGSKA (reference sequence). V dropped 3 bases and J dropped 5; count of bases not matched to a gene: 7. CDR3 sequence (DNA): TGCAGTGCTAGGGGACTAGCGGGGTACGACCACGAGCAGTACTTC. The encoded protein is CSARGLAGYDHEQYF.

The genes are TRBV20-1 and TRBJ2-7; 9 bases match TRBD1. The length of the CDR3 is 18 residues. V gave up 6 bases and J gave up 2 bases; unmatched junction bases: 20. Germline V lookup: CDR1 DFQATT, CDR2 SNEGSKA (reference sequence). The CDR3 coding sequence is TGCAGTGCACCGACCCGCGACAGGGGGAAAGGGAGTCCCTACGAGCAGTACTTC. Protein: CSAPTRDRGKGSPYEQYF.

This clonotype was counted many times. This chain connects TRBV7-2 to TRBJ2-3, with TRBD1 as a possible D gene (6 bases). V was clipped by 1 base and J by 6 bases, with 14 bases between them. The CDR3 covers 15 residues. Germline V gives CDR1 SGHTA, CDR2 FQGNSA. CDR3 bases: TGTGCCAGCAGCTTAGATTCCTCAGGGGTTGATACGCAGTATTTT. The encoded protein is CASSLDSSGVDTQYF. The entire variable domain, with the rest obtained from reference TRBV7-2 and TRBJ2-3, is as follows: GAGVSQSPSNKVTEKGKDVELRCDPISGHTALYWYRQSLGQGLEFLIYFQGNSAPDKSGLPSDRFSAERTGGSVSTLTIQRTQQEDSAVYLCASSLDSSGVDTQYFGPGTRLTVL.

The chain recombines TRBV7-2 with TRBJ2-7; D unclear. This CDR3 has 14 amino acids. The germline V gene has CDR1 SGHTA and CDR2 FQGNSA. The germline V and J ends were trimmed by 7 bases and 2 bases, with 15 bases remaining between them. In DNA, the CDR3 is TGTGCCAGCACCACTCCGGGCATAGCCTACGAGCAGTACTTC. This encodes CASTTPGIAYEQYF.

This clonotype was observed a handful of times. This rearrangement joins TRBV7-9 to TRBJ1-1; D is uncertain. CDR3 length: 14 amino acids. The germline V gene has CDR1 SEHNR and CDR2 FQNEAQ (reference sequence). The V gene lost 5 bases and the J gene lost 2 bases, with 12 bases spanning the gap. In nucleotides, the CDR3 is TGTGCCAGCAGCCACAACAGAGCAAACACTGAAGCTTTCTTT. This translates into CASSHNRANTEAFF.

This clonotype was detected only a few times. CDR3 DNA sequence: TGTGCCATCAGTGATAACAGAAATTCACCCCTCCACTTT. Protein product: CAISDNRNSPLHF. The chain has TRBV10-3 and TRBJ1-6, with D unclear. CDR3 size: 13 residues. The V and J ends lost 3 bases and 7 bases respectively, with 7 bases between them. Germline V gene sequence: CDR1 ENHRY, CDR2 SYGVKD.

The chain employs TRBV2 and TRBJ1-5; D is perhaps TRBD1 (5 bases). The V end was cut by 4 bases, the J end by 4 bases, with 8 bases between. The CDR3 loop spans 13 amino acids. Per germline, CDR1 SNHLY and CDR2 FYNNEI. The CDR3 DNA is TGTGCCAGCAGTGTCGGGGGGAATCAGCCCCAGCATTTT. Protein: CASSVGGNQPQHF.

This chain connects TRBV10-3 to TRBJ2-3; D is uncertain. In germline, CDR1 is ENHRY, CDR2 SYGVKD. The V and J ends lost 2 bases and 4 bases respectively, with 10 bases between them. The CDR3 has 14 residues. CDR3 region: CAISERMGADTQYF. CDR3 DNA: TGTGCCATCAGTGAGAGGATGGGCGCAGATACGCAGTATTTT.

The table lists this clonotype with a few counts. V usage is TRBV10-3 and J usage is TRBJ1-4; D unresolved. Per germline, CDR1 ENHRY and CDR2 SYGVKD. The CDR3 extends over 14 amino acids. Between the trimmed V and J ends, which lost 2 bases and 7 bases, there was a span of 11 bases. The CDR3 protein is CAISEPGGSEKLFF. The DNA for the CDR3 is TGTGCCATCAGTGAGCCGGGAGGGAGTGAAAAACTGTTTTTT.

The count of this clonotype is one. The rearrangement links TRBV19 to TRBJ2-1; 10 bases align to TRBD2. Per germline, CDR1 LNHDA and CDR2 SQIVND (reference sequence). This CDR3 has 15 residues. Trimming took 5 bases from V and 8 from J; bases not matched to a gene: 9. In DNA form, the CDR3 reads TGTGCCAGTAGTTGGCAAAAGCGGGAGGGGCATGAGCAGTTCTTC. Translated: CASSWQKREGHEQFF.

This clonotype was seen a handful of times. For the CDR3, the DNA is TGCAGTGCGCGGGACAGGGGGTACAATCAGCCCCAGCATTTT. It codes for CSARDRGYNQPQHF. V and J are TRBV20-1 and TRBJ1-5; 11 bases are a match to TRBD1. Per germline, CDR1 DFQATT and CDR2 SNEGSKA (reference sequence). The CDR3 length is 14 residues. V dropped 6 bases and J dropped 3; count of bases not matched to a gene: 4.

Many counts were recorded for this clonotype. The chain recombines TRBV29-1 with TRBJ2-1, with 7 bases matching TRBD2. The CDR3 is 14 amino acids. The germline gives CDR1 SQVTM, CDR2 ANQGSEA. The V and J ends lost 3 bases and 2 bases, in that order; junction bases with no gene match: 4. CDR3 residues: CSVDPSGTYNEQFF. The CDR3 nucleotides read TGCAGCGTTGATCCAAGCGGGACCTACAATGAGCAGTTCTTC.

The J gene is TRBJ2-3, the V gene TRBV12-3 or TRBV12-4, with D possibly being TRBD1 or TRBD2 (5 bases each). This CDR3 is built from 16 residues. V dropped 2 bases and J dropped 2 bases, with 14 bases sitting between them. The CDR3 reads CASSLRDGRHTDTQYF. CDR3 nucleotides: TGTGCCAGCAGTTTACGGGACGGCCGCCACACAGATACGCAGTATTTT.

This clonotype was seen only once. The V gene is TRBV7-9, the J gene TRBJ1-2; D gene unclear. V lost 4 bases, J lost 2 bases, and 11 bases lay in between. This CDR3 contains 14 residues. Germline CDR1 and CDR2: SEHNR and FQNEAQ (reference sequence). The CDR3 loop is CASSSGLGNYGYTF. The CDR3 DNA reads TGTGCCAGCAGCTCAGGACTAGGGAACTATGGCTACACCTTC.